One and the same sample provided the 20 T cell receptor beta chains below, sequenced in a study of blood T cell repertoires in COVID-19. Libraries were prepared by immunoSEQ multiplex PCR; TCRdb keeps only in-frame clonotypes and omits some of them. The table has around 170,000 clones, around four fifths seen once. The sequenced material came from peripheral blood. Source of these receptors: a man aged 30-40 years with active or convalescent COVID-19.

The chain links TRBV30 to TRBJ2-7; D possibly corresponds to TRBD2 (7 bases). Trimming took 5 bases from V and 6 from J, leaving 11 bases between them. Germline CDR1 is GTSNPN and CDR2 is SVGIG (reference sequence). CDR3 length equals 11 residues. CDR3 in DNA: TGTGCCTGGGCGAGGGGGGGCGAGCAGTACGTC. Protein product: CAWARGGEQYV.

In its sample, this clone was seen once. The chain links TRBV9 to TRBJ2-7, with D maybe TRBD1 (5 bases). Germline CDR1 and CDR2: SGDLS and YYNGEE. V was pared by 0 bases and J by 6 bases, with 10 bases between. There are 13 residues in the CDR3. CDR3 DNA sequence: TGTGCCAGCAGCGTAGGTGGGGCAGCCGAGCAGTACTTC. Its protein product is CASSVGGAAEQYF.

This sequence joins TRBV11-3 and TRBJ2-1; 11 bases agree with TRBD2. This CDR3 contains 19 residues. The V gene's germline CDR1 is SGHNT and CDR2 YENEEA. Trimming cost V 1 base and J 4 bases; bases outside gene matches: 12. In DNA form, the CDR3 reads TGTGCCAGCAGCTTAGCTGGGACTAGCGGTTCCCCGGCGTACAATGAGCAGTTCTTC. It yields the protein CASSLAGTSGSPAYNEQFF.

This clone was seen a single time. The chain employs TRBV7-3 and TRBJ2-3; 12 bases align to TRBD2. CDR1 and CDR2 from the germline V gene are SGHTA and FQGTGA. The V segment lost 5 bases and the J segment 9 bases; nucleotides outside the gene matches: 6. CDR3 length: 14 amino acids. The CDR3 loop reads CASSTGLAGRTQYF. The DNA of the CDR3 is TGTGCCAGCAGCACGGGACTAGCGGGTCGGACGCAGTATTTT.

The chain joins TRBV18 to TRBJ2-7; 7 bases are a match to TRBD1. The J segment lost 3 bases and the V segment lost 2 bases, leaving 7 bases of the junction unmatched. This CDR3 comprises 15 residues. The germline CDR1 and CDR2 sequences are KGHSH and LQKENI. The CDR3 region has the DNA TGTGCCAGCTCACCAGGGCTACAGGGGAACTACGAGCAGTACGTC. Its protein product is CASSPGLQGNYEQYV.

The V and J genes are TRBV6-6 and TRBJ1-4, with a tentative D call TRBD1 (5 bases). The germline V gene encodes CDR1 MNHNY and CDR2 SVGAGI (reference sequence). This CDR3 contains 12 residues. V gave up 11 bases and J gave up 5 bases, with 12 bases separating them. CDR3 amino acids: CACGRQNEKLFF. In nucleotides, the CDR3 is TGTGCCTGCGGAAGACAGAATGAAAAACTGTTTTTT.

The rearrangement uses TRBV7-9 and TRBJ1-6; tentatively, D is TRBD1 (5 bases). The V gene lost 5 bases and the J gene lost 7 bases, with 12 bases spanning the gap. In germline, CDR1 is SEHNR, CDR2 FQNEAQ (reference sequence). This CDR3 has 14 residues. This chain's CDR3 is CASSGGDRNSPLHF. The DNA for the CDR3 is TGTGCCAGCAGCGGGGGGGACCGGAATTCACCCCTCCACTTT.

This sequence joins TRBV9 and TRBJ2-1; 8 bases agree with TRBD1. Germline CDR1 is SGDLS and CDR2 is YYNGEE. The CDR3 is 13 amino acids. J was trimmed by 10 bases and V by 4 bases; bases with no gene match: 7. The CDR3 protein is CASSYSRQGEQFF. As DNA, the CDR3 is TGTGCCAGCAGCTATTCCAGACAGGGGGAGCAGTTCTTC. The complete variable domain, with remaining parts taken from reference TRBV9 and TRBJ2-1, reads DSGVTQTPKHLITATGQRVTLRCSPRSGDLSVYWYQQSLDQGLQFLIQYYNGEERAKGNILERFSAQQFPDLHSELNLSSLELGDSALYFCASSYSRQGEQFFGPGTRLTVL.

The chain combines TRBV19 with TRBJ1-5, with D possibly matching TRBD1 (5 bases). The germline V gene encodes CDR1 LNHDA and CDR2 SQIVND (reference sequence). The CDR3 runs to 13 residues. The germline V and J ends were trimmed by 9 bases and 2 bases, with 11 bases remaining between them. CDR3 nucleotide sequence: TGTGCCAGCTCCAGGGTGGGCAATCAGCCCCAGCATTTT. Translating it yields CASSRVGNQPQHF.

The chain joins TRBV4-1 to TRBJ1-1; TRBD1 matches at 7 bases. V lost 1 base, J lost 3 bases, and 17 bases stayed unmatched. The CDR3 loop spans 19 amino acids. CDR1 is MGHRA, CDR2 YSYEKL, per germline. The CDR3 nucleotides are TGCGCCAGCAGCCAAGGCCCGGGCAGGGGGGTTGGGTGGGACACTGAAGCTTTCTTT. Protein sequence: CASSQGPGRGVGWDTEAFF.

The V call is TRBV7-3, the J call TRBJ2-3; 8 bases are a match to TRBD2. The V gene end was trimmed by 5 bases and the J gene end by 4 bases; junction bases not matched to a gene: 8. The CDR3 consists of 15 residues. The germline V gene has CDR1 SGHTA and CDR2 FQGTGA. In nucleotides, the CDR3 is TGTGCCAGCAGCCCGACTAGCGCGGACGCAGATACGCAGTATTTT. Its translation: CASSPTSADADTQYF.

Only one count was recorded for this clone. The chain recombines TRBV12-3 or TRBV12-4 with TRBJ1-2, with 7 bases matching TRBD1. Unmatched junction bases numbered 5, after V lost 6 bases and J lost 4 bases. This CDR3 is 13 amino acids long. CDR3 residues: CASRGTEAYGYTF. The CDR3 DNA reads as TGTGCCAGCAGGGGGACAGAAGCCTATGGCTACACCTTC.

This chain joins TRBV27 and TRBJ2-1; the D gene is possibly TRBD1 (5 bases). The CDR3 covers 12 residues. Germline assignment: CDR1 MNHEY and CDR2 SMNVEV (reference sequence). V lost 3 bases and J 8 bases, leaving 8 bases between the germline ends. This chain's CDR3 is CASSLKGHEQFF. The CDR3 DNA reads as TGTGCCAGCAGTTTGAAGGGGCATGAGCAGTTCTTC.

The chain couples TRBV11-3 to TRBJ1-1; TRBD1 matches at 9 bases. This CDR3 region has 17 residues. V trimming: 6 bases; J trimming: 3 bases; junction bases outside the gene matches: 14. The germline gives CDR1 SGHNT, CDR2 YENEEA. The CDR3 protein is CASSRWDRDVEDTEAFF. CDR3 coding DNA: TGTGCCAGCAGTCGTTGGGACAGGGATGTCGAAGACACTGAAGCTTTCTTT.

This clone has just one count. The chain recombines TRBV21-1 with TRBJ2-3; the D call TRBD1 from the table was never checked on the DNA. TRBV21-1 is an annotated pseudogene. The CDR3 spans 17 residues. The CDR3 DNA is TGTGCCAGCAGCAAAGCAGCGGAAGGGGGCTGCACAGATACGCAGTATTTT. This codes for CASSKAAEGGCTDTQYF.

The rearrangement links TRBV24-1 to TRBJ2-2; 11 positions match TRBD2. Germline-derived CDR1 and CDR2 are KGHDR and SFDVKD. This CDR3 spans 14 amino acids. Germline trimming cut 7 bases from V and 7 bases from J; bases unmatched to any gene: 4. The CDR3 loop is CATSLAGGGGELFF. DNA for the CDR3: TGTGCCACCAGCCTAGCGGGAGGTGGCGGGGAGCTGTTTTTT.

This sequence joins TRBV2 and TRBJ1-2; tentatively, D is TRBD1 (6 bases). The CDR3 is 15 residues long. From germline, CDR1 is SNHLY and CDR2 FYNNEI. The ends were cut back, 6 bases at V and 0 bases at J, with 14 bases in the middle. The CDR3 DNA reads as TGTGCCAGCAGGGACCGGGACAAGACTAACTATGGCTACACCTTC. Its protein product is CASRDRDKTNYGYTF.

The rearrangement uses TRBV5-6 and TRBJ1-4; tentative D call: TRBD1 (6 bases). Trimming removed 4 bases at V and 8 bases at J, with 21 bases between. The germline gives CDR1 SGHDT, CDR2 YYEEEE. This CDR3 has 16 residues. CDR3 residues: CASSRVTRGVGEKLFF. CDR3 coding DNA: TGTGCCAGCAGCCGCGTTACCAGGGGCGTCGGAGAAAAACTGTTTTTT.

The chain has TRBV7-8 and TRBJ2-3, with 9 bases matching TRBD2. The CDR3 covers 15 residues. In germline, CDR1 is SGHVS, CDR2 FQNEAQ. V was clipped by 5 bases and J by 4 bases; unmatched bases: 7. This CDR3 is CASSTRTSAADTQYF. As DNA, the CDR3 is TGTGCCAGCAGCACCCGGACTAGCGCCGCAGATACGCAGTATTTT.

The table lists this clone with a few counts. The chain joins TRBV7-2 to TRBJ2-5; D might be TRBD2 (7 bases). The V and J ends lost 5 bases and 3 bases respectively, with 13 bases between them. CDR3 size: 14 residues. Germline V lookup: CDR1 SGHTA, CDR2 FQGNSA. The CDR3 region is CASSGRGAKETQYF. For the CDR3, the DNA is TGTGCCAGCAGCGGCCGGGGGGCGAAAGAGACCCAGTACTTC.